This T cell receptor (beta chain) was documented in a study of post-analysis software for immune sequencing data. General study points: Normalized Chao1 diversity was significantly lower in multiple sclerosis patients than in controls. TRBV5-6, TRBV5-1 and TRBV20-1 belonged to a set of five TRBV segments that were more frequent in patients than controls. F measure clustering grouped samples strongly by preparation batch.

Note on this clonotype: Its specificity is not known.

The authors incorporated unique molecular identifiers into the TCR beta cDNA libraries. There were roughly 0.9 to 10 million T cells, and 400,000 to 650,000 cDNA molecules came from them. One entry per CDR3 protein results from TCRdb running MiXCR on the PCR reads. Of 380,000 or so distinct CDR3 sequences detected, 30% to 45% appear once; the ten largest clones hold 13%. This CDR3 is built from 15 residues. The germline V and J ends were trimmed by 1 base and 5 bases, with 15 bases remaining between them. Germline lookup yields CDR1 DFQATT and CDR2 SNEGSKA (reference sequence). The sample taken for sequencing was blood. This sequence originates from a girl aged 10-17 years with multiple sclerosis. V usage is TRBV20-1 and J usage is TRBJ1-5; D might be TRBD1 (5 bases). DNA of the CDR3: TGCAGTGCTAGAGTACCGGGACGGGGCGATCAGCCCCAGCATTTT. This encodes CSARVPGRGDQPQHF.